One and the same sample provided the 3 T cell receptor beta chains below, sequenced in a study of regulatory T cells in long-lasting Graves disease. Time point noted: newly diagnosed GD, antithyroid drugs for less than 3 months. TCR sequences were obtained from RNA taken from PBMCs. For TCR beta, libraries came from iRepertoire HTBI primers and Arm-PCR of CDR3 regions. TCRdb redid the calling of the multiplex PCR reads with MiXCR, one entry per CDR3 protein. The sample lists roughly 530,000 distinct CDR3 sequences, roughly a sixth seen once, with 25% in the top ten. This same sample was also taken into another study, of T cells in Graves' hyperthyroidism and ophthalmopathy.

Sequences were derived from peripheral blood mononuclear cells (PBMCs), sampled at new diagnosis, from a patient treated with antithyroid drugs. These receptors came from a woman aged 40-65 years with Graves disease.

This clonotype has more than one count but fewer than ten. This chain links TRBV7-8 with TRBJ2-4; either TRBD1 or TRBD2 may fit D (6 bases each). V was trimmed by 5 bases and J by 3 bases, leaving 26 bases between them. The CDR3 sequence is 19 residues long. Per germline, CDR1 SGHVS and CDR2 FQNEAQ. CDR3 DNA sequence: TGTGCCAGCAGCACAGACCCCCGGGACACAAGGGGAGGCAAAAACATTCAGTACTTC. It encodes CASSTDPRDTRGGKNIQYF.

This clonotype was detected many times. The chain uses TRBV13 and TRBJ1-1; tentative D call: TRBD1 (5 bases). The germline V and J ends were trimmed by 2 bases and 0 bases, with 7 bases remaining between them. Germline-derived CDR1 and CDR2 are PRHDT and FYEKMQ (reference sequence). The CDR3 consists of 14 residues. This CDR3 reads CASSLWGVNTEAFF. The CDR3 bases are TGTGCCAGCAGCTTATGGGGGGTGAACACTGAAGCTTTCTTT.

In this sample, this clonotype turned up many times. The chain carries TRBV20-1 and TRBJ2-1; 7 nucleotides agree with TRBD2. J lost 2 bases, V lost 2 bases, and 6 bases had no gene match. In germline, CDR1 is DFQATT, CDR2 SNEGSKA (reference sequence). This CDR3 has 15 amino acids. CDR3 in amino acids: CSARPPGTTYNEQFF. As DNA, the CDR3 is TGCAGTGCTAGACCCCCCGGGACTACCTACAATGAGCAGTTCTTC.